The rows below give T cell receptor beta chains drawn from one sample of a study of T cells in localized non-small cell lung cancer. Sequenced by immunoSEQ multiplex PCR; TCRdb stores in-frame clones only, minus some. The data hold roughly 40,000 clones, with about 87% observed a single time. Material: peripheral blood, obtained before any cancer treatment. These receptors all stem from a man aged 18 to 49 with stage I lung adenocarcinoma. CDR3s include the opening cysteine and the closing phenylalanine or tryptophan. The D gene is left open where the match is weak. Size values are once, few and many counts, or a class for expanded clones, and some rows have none.

cdr3_aa,cdr3_nt,v_call,j_call,clone_size,d_call
CASSQEGRVSKNIQYF,TGTGCCAGCAGTCAGGAGGGCAGGGTGTCCAAAAACATTCAGTACTTC,TRBV28,TRBJ2-4,.,.
CASSLGDRDHGYTF,TGCGCCAGCAGCTTGGGGGACAGGGACCATGGCTACACCTTC,TRBV5-1,TRBJ1-2,.,TRBD1
CSVGGNLYNEQFF,TGCAGCGTTGGCGGGAACCTTTACAATGAGCAGTTCTTC,TRBV29-1,TRBJ2-1,few,.
CASFRSRDRGTDTQYF,TGTGCCAGCTTCCGCTCGCGGGACAGAGGGACAGATACGCAGTATTTT,TRBV6-6,TRBJ2-3,.,.
CAISESPEGGTNTGELFF,TGTGCCATCAGTGAGTCCCCGGAAGGGGGCACAAACACCGGGGAGCTGTTTTTT,TRBV10-3,TRBJ2-2,.,TRBD1
CASSPLRDMNTEAFF,TGTGCCAGCAGTCCTCTAAGGGATATGAACACTGAAGCTTTCTTT,TRBV9,TRBJ1-1,.,.
CASSFQGYEQYF,TGTGCCAGCAGCTTTCAGGGCTACGAGCAGTACTTC,TRBV5-6,TRBJ2-7,.,.
CSVVFQASNQPQHF,TGCAGCGTTGTTTTTCAGGCTAGCAATCAGCCCCAGCATTTT,TRBV29-1,TRBJ1-5,once,.
CASSPTPRDKLFF,TGTGCCAGCAGTCCCACCCCCAGGGACAAACTGTTTTTT,TRBV7-8,TRBJ1-4,.,.
CASGQVISGANVLTF,TGTGCCAGCGGGCAGGTCATCTCTGGGGCCAACGTCCTGACTTTC,TRBV7-8,TRBJ2-6,.,.
CASSFGGGGETQYF,TGTGCCAGCAGCTTCGGCGGGGGAGGAGAGACCCAGTACTTC,TRBV5-4,TRBJ2-5,.,TRBD2
CASSVDGAGAYNEQFF,TGTGCCAGCAGCGTAGATGGCGCGGGAGCCTACAATGAGCAGTTCTTC,TRBV9,TRBJ2-1,once,TRBD2
CASSQDPFSTGGGRHYSYQETQYF,TGTGCCAGCAGCCAAGACCCTTTTAGTACAGGGGGTGGACGGCATTACTCGTACCAAGAGACCCAGTACTTC,TRBV4-2,TRBJ2-5,.,TRBD1
CASRDRGTDTQYF,TGTGCCAGCAGGGACAGGGGCACAGATACGCAGTATTTT,TRBV6-1,TRBJ2-3,.,TRBD1
CASSYSQGPYGYTF,TGTGCCAGCAGTTACAGTCAGGGGCCCTATGGCTACACCTTC,TRBV6-5,TRBJ1-2,.,.
CASSYLQGNTEAFF,TGTGCCAGCAGTTATCTGCAGGGGAACACTGAAGCTTTCTTT,TRBV6-5,TRBJ1-1,once,.
CASSPNPGTGDRTGELFF,TGTGCCAGCTCACCCAATCCGGGGACAGGGGACCGCACCGGGGAGCTGTTTTTT,TRBV18,TRBJ2-2,.,TRBD1
CASSLAGIGEQYF,TGTGCCAGCAGCTTAGCCGGGATTGGCGAGCAGTACTTC,TRBV13,TRBJ2-7,.,.
CASSRNGAASYEQYF,TGTGCCAGCAGTCGAAACGGGGCCGCCTCCTACGAGCAGTACTTC,TRBV28,TRBJ2-7,few,.
CSAPRSDTQYF,TGCAGTGCTCCCCGGTCAGATACGCAGTATTTT,TRBV20-1,TRBJ2-3,.,.
CASSQEGTGYGYTF,TGCGCCAGCAGCCAAGAAGGGACAGGATATGGCTACACCTTC,TRBV4-1,TRBJ1-2,few,TRBD1
CASSSGQVASYEQYF,TGTGCCAGCAGCTCCGGACAGGTGGCCTCCTACGAGCAGTACTTC,TRBV5-4,TRBJ2-7,.,TRBD1
CAWSIGTAAAYEQYF,TGTGCCTGGAGTATCGGGACGGCGGCTGCCTACGAGCAGTACTTC,TRBV30,TRBJ2-7,.,.
CASSIGTANEKLFF,TGTGCCAGTAGTATCGGAACGGCTAATGAAAAACTGTTTTTT,TRBV19,TRBJ1-4,.,.
CASSLVGLARGDTQYF,TGTGCCAGCAGCTTAGTGGGACTAGCGAGGGGGGATACGCAGTATTTT,TRBV7-2,TRBJ2-3,.,TRBD2
CASSPDRDRDDYEQYF,TGTGCCAGCAGCCCGGACAGGGACAGGGACGACTACGAGCAGTACTTC,TRBV11-2,TRBJ2-7,.,TRBD1
CASQAEDYGYTF,TGTGCCAGCCAAGCCGAAGATTATGGCTACACCTTC,TRBV6-5,TRBJ1-2,.,.
CASSKSGGAWEQFF,TGTGCCAGCAGCAAAAGCGGGGGGGCCTGGGAGCAGTTCTTC,TRBV9,TRBJ2-1,.,TRBD2
CASSLVIREGYTF,TGTGCCAGCAGCTTAGTAATCAGGGAAGGCTACACCTTC,TRBV7-8,TRBJ1-2,once,.
CASSSTGGSYEQYF,TGCGCCAGCAGCTCAACAGGGGGCTCCTACGAGCAGTACTTC,TRBV5-1,TRBJ2-7,.,TRBD1
CASSVNFNTEAFF,TGTGCCAGCAGCGTTAACTTTAACACTGAAGCTTTCTTT,TRBV6-1,TRBJ1-1,.,.
CDRLGATQNYGYTF,TGTGACCGGCTCGGGGCTACACAAAACTATGGCTACACCTTC,TRBV5-3,TRBJ1-2,once,.
CSVSSIRGGVYNEQFF,TGCAGCGTTTCCTCGATCCGGGGGGGCGTCTACAATGAGCAGTTCTTC,TRBV29-1,TRBJ2-1,few,TRBD2
CASSDYLGGDTEAFF,TGTGCCAGCAGCGACTACCTTGGGGGTGACACTGAAGCTTTCTTT,TRBV9,TRBJ1-1,.,.
CASSEYKGNGYTF,TGTGCCAGCAGTGAATATAAGGGAAATGGCTACACCTTC,TRBV25-1,TRBJ1-2,.,.
CASSPSGGSGQPQHF,TGTGCCAGCAGTCCCTCAGGGGGATCTGGTCAGCCCCAGCATTTT,TRBV6-5,TRBJ1-5,.,TRBD1